A selection of T cell receptor beta chains follows, all from one sample in a study of cytomegalovirus exposure and HLA in healthy donors. Libraries were prepared by immunoSEQ multiplex PCR; TCRdb keeps only in-frame clonotypes and omits some of them. The table has 150,000 to 170,000 clones, approximately 75% seen once. What was sequenced was PBMCs. Receptors were obtained from a man aged 18-30 years in good health and CMV-seronegative. Each CDR3 is given with its conserved first and last residue. D genes are given only for firm matches. Rows may omit the clone size; those that give it use once, few, many or a size class.

V gene	D gene	J gene	clone size	CDR3 protein	CDR3 DNA
TRBV30	NA	TRBJ2-5	NA	CAWSGLGRETQYF	TGTGCCTGGAGTGGCTTGGGGAGAGAGACCCAGTACTTC
TRBV15	NA	TRBJ1-4	NA	CATSPVGANEKLFF	TGTGCCACCAGCCCGGTAGGAGCTAATGAAAAACTGTTTTTT
TRBV7-9	TRBD2	TRBJ2-1	NA	CASSPGGAEQFF	TGTGCCAGCAGCCCGGGGGGGGCCGAGCAGTTCTTC
TRBV11-3	NA	TRBJ2-5	NA	CASSPVGARETQYF	TGTGCCAGCAGCCCTGTAGGGGCGAGAGAGACCCAGTACTTC
TRBV2	NA	TRBJ1-5	NA	CASSAQDRYSNQPQHF	TGTGCCAGCAGTGCCCAGGACAGATATAGCAATCAGCCCCAGCATTTT
TRBV6-5	NA	TRBJ2-6	few	CASSYRVGSGANGLTF	TGTGCCAGCAGTTACCGTGTGGGCTCTGGGGCCAACGGCCTGACTTTC
TRBV6-5	NA	TRBJ1-3	NA	CASIARGSGNTIYF	TGTGCCAGCATCGCCAGGGGTTCTGGAAACACCATATATTTT
TRBV2	NA	TRBJ2-6	NA	CASSILGPHSGANVLTF	TGTGCCAGCAGTATATTGGGCCCTCACTCTGGGGCCAACGTCCTGACTTTC
TRBV28	TRBD1	TRBJ1-1	once	CASSQLGTGMNTEAFF	TGTGCCAGCAGTCAACTTGGGACAGGGATGAACACTGAAGCTTTCTTT
TRBV30	NA	TRBJ1-2	NA	CAWTPPGLYGYTF	TGTGCCTGGACCCCCCCAGGTCTCTATGGCTACACCTTC
TRBV27	NA	TRBJ2-5	NA	CASSLWGEETQYF	TGTGCCAGCAGTTTATGGGGGGAGGAGACCCAGTACTTC
TRBV15	TRBD2	TRBJ2-7	once	CATSVVAGEYEQYF	TGTGCCACCAGCGTCGTAGCGGGGGAGTACGAGCAGTACTTC
TRBV28	NA	TRBJ1-5	NA	CASSLWEGNQPQHF	TGTGCCAGCAGTTTATGGGAGGGCAATCAGCCCCAGCATTTT
TRBV9	NA	TRBJ1-3	NA	CASSVEGEGSSGNTIYF	TGTGCCAGCAGCGTAGAGGGTGAGGGTTCCTCTGGAAACACCATATATTTT
TRBV5-1	NA	TRBJ2-5	NA	CASSSQGGQETQYF	TGCGCCAGCAGCTCCCAAGGGGGCCAAGAGACCCAGTACTTC
TRBV11-3	NA	TRBJ1-1	few	CASSPRGGNTEAFF	TGTGCCAGCAGCCCCCGGGGGGGGAACACTGAAGCTTTCTTT
TRBV21-1	NA	TRBJ1-4	few	CASSKATPTTNEKLFF	TGTGCCAGCAGCAAAGCGACACCTACAACTAATGAAAAACTGTTTTTT
TRBV10-1	NA	TRBJ1-2	NA	CASAGLDGYTF	TGCGCCAGCGCAGGGTTGGATGGCTACACCTTC
TRBV19	NA	TRBJ1-1	few	CASRLTGEAFF	TGTGCCAGTAGACTAACGGGGGAAGCTTTCTTT
TRBV5-8	NA	TRBJ1-2	NA	CASSLVSATGQAHGYTF	TGTGCCAGCAGCTTGGTTTCGGCGACAGGCCAAGCGCATGGCTACACCTTC
TRBV7-2	TRBD1	TRBJ1-1	NA	CASSSGQGRTEAFF	TGTGCCAGCAGCAGTGGACAGGGTCGAACTGAAGCTTTCTTT
TRBV7-9	TRBD1	TRBJ2-1	NA	CASSPPPRDRAYNEQFF	TGTGCCAGCAGCCCACCTCCCCGGGACAGGGCTTACAATGAGCAGTTCTTC
TRBV7-3	TRBD2	TRBJ2-1	once	CASSPRALAGGNEQFF	TGTGCCAGCAGTCCGAGGGCGCTAGCGGGGGGGAATGAGCAGTTCTTC
TRBV5-1	NA	TRBJ1-1	NA	CASSLEGRVDTEAFF	TGCGCCAGCAGCTTGGAAGGGAGGGTAGACACTGAAGCTTTCTTT
TRBV5-1	NA	TRBJ2-1	NA	CASSLADSSYNEQFF	TGCGCCAGCAGCTTGGCCGACAGCTCCTACAATGAGCAGTTCTTC
TRBV18	NA	TRBJ2-2	once	CASSPEGRDTGELFF	TGTGCCAGCTCACCAGAGGGTCGAGACACCGGGGAGCTGTTTTTT
TRBV7-9	NA	TRBJ2-3	NA	CASSLRGGGSTDTQYF	TGTGCCAGCAGCTTAAGGGGGGGCGGGAGCACAGATACGCAGTATTTT
TRBV6-6	TRBD2	TRBJ2-5	few	CASSYGPGGTQETQYF	TGTGCCAGCAGTTACGGCCCGGGGGGTACTCAAGAGACCCAGTACTTC
TRBV5-1	NA	TRBJ2-6	NA	CASAAGQISGANGLTF	TGCGCCAGCGCGGCGGGACAGATCTCTGGGGCCAACGGCCTGACTTTC
TRBV5-4	NA	TRBJ1-2	NA	CASSLAGTYGYTF	TGTGCCAGCAGCTTGGCCGGTACCTATGGCTACACCTTC
TRBV19	NA	TRBJ2-3	NA	CASSTSREITDTQYF	TGTGCCAGTAGTACGTCCAGGGAAATCACAGATACGCAGTATTTT
TRBV19	TRBD1	TRBJ1-2	NA	CASSTGQGANYGYTF	TGTGCCAGTAGTACCGGACAGGGGGCGAACTATGGCTACACCTTC
TRBV2	NA	TRBJ2-2	NA	CASKAITRGTGELFF	TGTGCCAGCAAGGCAATTACCAGGGGCACCGGGGAGCTGTTTTTT
TRBV25-1	TRBD1	TRBJ1-6	NA	CASRTGTENSPLHF	TGTGCCAGCAGAACCGGGACAGAGAATTCACCCCTCCACTTT
TRBV6-1	TRBD1	TRBJ1-4	NA	CASNPGQGAREKLFF	TGTGCCAGCAACCCGGGACAGGGGGCAAGAGAAAAACTGTTTTTT
TRBV5-1	TRBD2	TRBJ2-5	NA	CASSRRSGGYQETQYF	TGCGCCAGCAGCCGGCGCAGCGGGGGGTACCAAGAGACCCAGTACTTC
TRBV28	TRBD1	TRBJ2-2	NA	CASSLSSLTGGTNTGELFF	TGTGCCAGCAGTTTATCCAGCTTAACAGGGGGCACGAACACCGGGGAGCTGTTTTTT
TRBV27	NA	TRBJ2-7	NA	CASSFTGSSYEQYF	TGTGCCAGCAGTTTCACAGGGAGCTCCTACGAGCAGTACTTC
TRBV5-6	TRBD1	TRBJ1-3	NA	CASSLKTGSGNTIYF	TGTGCCAGCAGCTTAAAGACAGGGTCTGGAAACACCATATATTTT
TRBV5-1	NA	TRBJ1-4	NA	CASSLAGSEKLFF	TGCGCCAGCAGCTTGGCCGGGTCTGAAAAACTGTTTTTT
TRBV5-5	TRBD2	TRBJ2-5	few	CASSLYRAGGQETQYF	TGTGCCAGCAGCTTGTATCGAGCGGGGGGCCAAGAGACCCAGTACTTC
TRBV27	NA	TRBJ1-2	NA	CASSPQGVYGYTF	TGTGCCAGCAGCCCACAGGGAGTTTATGGCTACACCTTC
TRBV28	TRBD1	TRBJ1-1	NA	CASSPPGQGWNTEAFF	TGTGCCAGCAGTCCGCCGGGACAGGGATGGAACACTGAAGCTTTCTTT
TRBV5-4	NA	TRBJ2-4	NA	CASSSGENIQYF	TGTGCCAGCAGCTCCGGGGAAAACATTCAGTACTTC
TRBV6-1	TRBD1	TRBJ1-2	NA	CATGGTGNHGYTF	TGTGCCACAGGGGGGACAGGGAATCATGGCTACACCTTC
TRBV5-1	NA	TRBJ2-1	few	CASSLASGQVNNEQFF	TGCGCCAGCAGCTTGGCCTCGGGACAAGTTAACAATGAGCAGTTCTTC
TRBV25-1	NA	TRBJ2-3	NA	CASSESLFTDTQYF	TGTGCCAGCAGTGAATCTCTGTTCACAGATACGCAGTATTTT
TRBV5-4	TRBD1	TRBJ2-3	NA	CASSLGSGTVSTDTQYF	TGTGCCAGCAGCCTAGGATCCGGGACAGTTAGCACAGATACGCAGTATTTT
TRBV6-5	NA	TRBJ2-7	NA	CASSYRGFNEQYF	TGTGCCAGCAGTTACAGAGGGTTCAACGAGCAGTACTTC
TRBV6-1	NA	TRBJ2-6	NA	CASSEDSSGANVLTF	TGTGCCAGCAGTGAAGACAGCTCTGGGGCCAACGTCCTGACTTTC
TRBV4-1	NA	TRBJ2-5	NA	CASSLLGGGLETQYF	TGCGCCAGCAGCCTCCTGGGGGGGGGCCTCGAGACCCAGTACTTC
TRBV27	TRBD1	TRBJ1-2	NA	CASRYYRDRGIYGYTF	TGTGCCAGCAGATACTACCGGGACAGGGGAATCTATGGCTACACCTTC
TRBV27	NA	TRBJ2-3	NA	CASSPRTDTQYF	TGTGCCAGCAGTCCTCGGACAGATACGCAGTATTTT
TRBV5-4	NA	TRBJ1-6	NA	CASSDQGSGSPLHF	TGTGCCAGCAGCGACCAGGGGTCTGGTTCACCCCTCCACTTT
TRBV11-2	TRBD1	TRBJ1-4	few	CASSSTGGQGAGGNEKLFF	TGTGCCAGCAGCTCCACCGGGGGACAGGGGGCTGGTGGGAATGAAAAACTGTTTTTT
TRBV19	NA	TRBJ1-4	NA	CASSPTDRSNEKLFF	TGTGCCAGTAGTCCAACGGACAGATCGAATGAAAAACTGTTTTTT
TRBV13	NA	TRBJ2-6	NA	CASSLAGVTGANVLTF	TGTGCCAGCAGCTTAGCCGGGGTTACTGGGGCCAACGTCCTGACTTTC
TRBV4-2	NA	TRBJ2-1	few	CASSQDLVNEQFF	TGTGCCAGCAGCCAAGATCTTGTCAATGAGCAGTTCTTC
TRBV4-2	NA	TRBJ2-1	NA	CASSQDTGGAYNEQFF	TGTGCCAGCAGCCAAGATACGGGGGGCGCTTACAATGAGCAGTTCTTC
TRBV7-9	NA	TRBJ2-3	few	CASSFSGTDTQYF	TGTGCCAGCAGCTTTTCGGGGACAGATACGCAGTATTTT